The clone carrying this TCR beta chain has just a few counts. Its target is not known. This sample stems from a study of T-cell reconstitution after alpha-beta-depleted transplantation in children. The study, taken as a whole, reports: The study reportedly traced alpha-beta T cells about two months after transplant to several hundred expanded graft clones. T-cell numbers and diversity one year post-transplant derived largely from freshly generated T cells. Diversity of TCRbeta at day 60 was high in some patients, arising from surviving recipient T cells and thymic progenitors.

This CDR3 comprises 13 residues. Trimming at V came to 8 bases and at J to 5 bases, leaving 5 bases not matched to a gene. Unique molecular identifiers were built into the TCRbeta library. MiXCR, applied by TCRdb to the PCR reads, yields one record per CDR3 protein. The table includes a few hundred thousand distinct CDR3 sequences, 27% detected once. Sequenced here: PBMCs, sampled before TCRalphabeta/CD19-depleted stem cell transplant. The rearrangement links TRBV12-3 or TRBV12-4 to TRBJ2-7; 11 bases match TRBD1. The source is a boy under two years old with Wiskott-Aldrich syndrome, due to receive a stem cell transplant. The DNA of the CDR3 is TGTGCCAGCTCTTGGACAGGGGGCAACGAGCAGTACTTC. Its protein product is CASSWTGGNEQYF.